The 18 T cell receptor beta chains given below trace back to one sample, sequenced in a study of beta chain features in type 1 diabetes. The sequenced template was cDNA made from the entire isolated RNA. Clones were read by immunoSEQ multiplex PCR, and TCRdb kept only the in-frame ones, dropping some. The repertoire holds under 300,000 clones, with 25% to 30% as singletons. Sequenced input: central memory CD4+ T cells from blood. The source of these receptors is a man aged 25 to 45 in good health.

A note on this clone: A read error may produce the germline difference seen at one junction end. Other DNA sequences in this specimen translate into the identical CDR3. V gene TRBV29-1 combines with J gene TRBJ2-6, with D perhaps being TRBD1 or TRBD2 (5 bases each). Germline CDR1 is SQVTM and CDR2 is ANQGSEA. This CDR3 spans 14 amino acids. DNA of the CDR3: TGCAGCGTTGAAGAGAGGGCTGGGGCCAATGTCCTGACTTTC. Residues: CSVEERAGANVLTF.

The V and J genes are TRBV7-2 and TRBJ2-3; TRBD2 agrees at 9 bases. The CDR3 is 16 amino acids. Germline trimming cut 5 bases from V and 1 base from J; bases unmatched to any gene: 7. The germline CDR1 and CDR2 sequences are SGHTA and FQGNSA. The CDR3: CASSTHSGGGTDTQYF. The CDR3, as DNA: TGTGCCAGCAGCACTCATAGCGGGGGAGGCACAGATACGCAGTATTTT.

This clone was observed many times. The chain links TRBV30 to TRBJ2-7, with TRBD1 matching over 8 bases. Per germline, CDR1 GTSNPN and CDR2 SVGIG (reference sequence). CDR3 size: 14 residues. V lost 0 bases, J lost 3 bases, and 4 bases stayed unmatched. The chain's CDR3 is CAWSVRDRYYEQYF. CDR3 coding DNA: TGTGCCTGGAGTGTCCGGGACAGGTACTACGAGCAGTACTTC.

V gene TRBV28 combines with J gene TRBJ1-4; D perhaps matches TRBD1 (6 bases). The CDR3 sequence is 14 residues long. V lost 2 bases and J 7 bases, leaving 11 bases between the germline ends. The germline gives CDR1 MDHEN, CDR2 SYDVKM. The CDR3 protein is CASSLLGASEKLFF. The CDR3 DNA follows: TGTGCCAGCAGTTTACTGGGGGCCAGTGAAAAACTGTTTTTT.

This clone was found a few times. This chain uses TRBV7-9 with TRBJ2-2; D gene uncertain. The CDR3 has 12 residues. The germline V and J ends were trimmed by 3 bases and 3 bases, with 2 bases remaining between them. Germline-derived CDR1 and CDR2 are SEHNR and FQNEAQ (reference sequence). The CDR3 region has the DNA TGTGCCAGCAGCTTCCACACCGGGGAGCTGTTTTTT. The encoded protein is CASSFHTGELFF.

V usage is TRBV13 and J usage is TRBJ2-2, with D perhaps matching TRBD2 (6 bases). V dropped 2 bases and J dropped 4 bases, with 14 bases sitting between them. The length of the CDR3 is 16 residues. Germline CDR1 is PRHDT and CDR2 is FYEKMQ (reference sequence). DNA of the CDR3: TGTGCCAGCAGCTTACTGGGCGGGATAGTCACCGGGGAGCTGTTTTTT. Encoded protein: CASSLLGGIVTGELFF.

The chain links TRBV7-2 to TRBJ2-4, with 7 bases matching TRBD2. Trimming cost V 5 bases and J 6 bases; bases outside gene matches: 10. Germline V gives CDR1 SGHTA, CDR2 FQGNSA. The CDR3 has 15 amino acids. The CDR3 here is CASSAPGGSLNIQYF. CDR3 in DNA: TGTGCCAGCAGCGCCCCCGGGGGGTCTCTAAACATTCAGTACTTC.

The chain uses TRBV27 and TRBJ2-1, with 10 bases aligning to TRBD2. Trimming at V came to 5 bases and at J to 9 bases, leaving 7 bases not matched to a gene. The CDR3 is 14 amino acids. Germline V CDR1 and CDR2: MNHEY, SMNVEV (reference sequence). The CDR3 spells CASSNPGLASEQFF. CDR3 coding DNA: TGTGCCAGCAGTAATCCGGGACTAGCGAGTGAGCAGTTCTTC.

This clone was detected once. The rearrangement joins TRBV5-1 to TRBJ2-3; D is unclear. The germline gives CDR1 SGHRS, CDR2 YFSETQ. Trimming took off 0 bases at V and 1 base at J, with 12 bases between the two ends. This CDR3 has 16 residues. CDR3 sequence reads: CASSLEVLHGTDTQYF. CDR3 nucleotides: TGCGCCAGCAGCTTGGAGGTCCTTCACGGCACAGATACGCAGTATTTT.

V usage is TRBV5-1 and J usage is TRBJ2-7; D tentatively fits TRBD1 or TRBD2 (5 bases each). This CDR3 contains 13 residues. The germline V gene encodes CDR1 SGHRS and CDR2 YFSETQ. Trimming pared 2 bases from V and 6 bases from J, leaving 12 bases between. CDR3 DNA: TGCGCCAGCAGCTTAAATGAGGGGCTCGAGCAGTACTTC. The encoded protein is CASSLNEGLEQYF.

This chain joins TRBV30 and TRBJ2-7; 11 bases align to TRBD2. This CDR3 spans 13 amino acids. The germline gives CDR1 GTSNPN, CDR2 SVGIG (reference sequence). The V and J ends lost 4 bases and 4 bases, in that order; junction bases with no gene match: 3. CDR3 residues: CAWNRLAGYEQYF. As DNA, the CDR3 is TGTGCCTGGAATAGACTAGCGGGGTACGAGCAGTACTTC.

This clone occurred a few times. The same CDR3 also results from other DNA sequences found in this sample. The chain carries TRBV7-2 and TRBJ2-3; the D gene is possibly TRBD2 (7 bases). Deletions cut 1 base from V and 4 bases from J, with 9 bases between. Germline V gene lookup returns CDR1 SGHTA and CDR2 FQGNSA. The CDR3 runs to 14 residues. The CDR3 sequence: CASSLVGGPDTQYF. The CDR3 DNA reads as TGTGCCAGCAGCTTAGTGGGGGGGCCAGATACGCAGTATTTT.

The chain joins TRBV9 to TRBJ1-3, with a tentative D call TRBD1 (5 bases). This CDR3 spans 15 amino acids. Trimming stripped 0 bases from V and 2 bases from J, with 9 bases between. CDR1 SGDLS and CDR2 YYNGEE come from the germline V gene. The CDR3 protein is CASSVGPGTGNTIYF. The CDR3 nucleotides are TGTGCCAGCAGCGTAGGTCCAGGGACTGGAAACACCATATATTTT. The whole variable domain, filled in from reference TRBV9 and TRBJ1-3, reads DSGVTQTPKHLITATGQRVTLRCSPRSGDLSVYWYQQSLDQGLQFLIQYYNGEERAKGNILERFSAQQFPDLHSELNLSSLELGDSALYFCASSVGPGTGNTIYFGEGSWLTVV.

This clone was counted a few times. The V call is TRBV10-3, the J call TRBJ2-3; D is possibly TRBD2 (6 bases). There are 16 residues in the CDR3. Trimming removed 3 bases at V and 4 bases at J, with 17 bases between. Germline V gives CDR1 ENHRY, CDR2 SYGVKD. CDR3 DNA sequence: TGTGCCATCAGTGAAATACACTCCGGAGGGGCAGATACGCAGTATTTT. Residues: CAISEIHSGGADTQYF.

The sample holds a few counts of this clone. J is TRBJ2-6 and V is TRBV4-2, with D perhaps TRBD1 or TRBD2 (5 bases each). The CDR3 extends over 18 amino acids. Trimming took 3 bases from V and 0 from J, leaving 15 bases between them. Per germline, CDR1 LGHNA and CDR2 YNFKEQ. The CDR3 DNA sequence: TGTGCCAGCAGCCAGGGGGTCGAGGGGAGCTCTGGGGCCAACGTCCTGACTTTC. As protein: CASSQGVEGSSGANVLTF.

This clone appeared many times. The chain couples TRBV10-3 to TRBJ1-4; 7 bases fit TRBD1. The CDR3 covers 13 residues. Looked up from germline, CDR1 is ENHRY and CDR2 is SYGVKD. V lost 11 bases, J lost 7 bases, and 10 bases stayed unmatched. CDR3 coding DNA: TGTGCCGCTTCAGGGGGAGGCGGTGAAAAACTGTTTTTT. Its protein product is CAASGGGGEKLFF.

This clone has a handful of counts. The chain is built from TRBV21-1 and TRBJ2-7. TRBV21-1 is given as a pseudogene. The CDR3 runs to 12 residues. CDR3 amino acids: CARLISSYEQYF. The CDR3, as DNA: TGTGCCAGGCTCATAAGCTCCTACGAGCAGTACTTC.

The table lists this clone with a few counts. The chain combines TRBV2 with TRBJ2-2, with a tentative D call TRBD1 (6 bases). The ends were cut back, 7 bases at V and 0 bases at J, with 9 bases in the middle. The CDR3 runs to 14 residues. CDR1 and CDR2 (germline): SNHLY, FYNNEI. The CDR3 DNA follows: TGTGCCAGCAAACGGACAGCGAACACCGGGGAGCTGTTTTTT. It encodes CASKRTANTGELFF.